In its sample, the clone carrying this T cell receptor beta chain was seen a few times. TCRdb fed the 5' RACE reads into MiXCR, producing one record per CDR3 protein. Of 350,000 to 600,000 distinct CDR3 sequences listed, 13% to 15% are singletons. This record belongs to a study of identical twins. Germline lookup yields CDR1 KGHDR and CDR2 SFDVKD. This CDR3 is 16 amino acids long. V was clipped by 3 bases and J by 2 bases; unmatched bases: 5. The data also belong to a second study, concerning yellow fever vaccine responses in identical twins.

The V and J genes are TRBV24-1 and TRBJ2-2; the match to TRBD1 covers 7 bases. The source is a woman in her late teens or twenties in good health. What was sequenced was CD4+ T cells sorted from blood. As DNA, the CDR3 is TGTGCCACCAGTGATGCCGGGACAGACAACACCGGGGAGCTGTTTTTT. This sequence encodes CATSDAGTDNTGELFF.